There are many counts of the clone carrying this T cell receptor beta chain. Its target is not known. These data come from a study of T cells after yellow fever vaccination. Regarding the study as a whole: FACS-sorted repertoires could harbor abundant contaminating bulk-population clonotypes. Peaking faster, on day 5 versus 15, the secondary response was nonetheless weaker.

TCRdb called the 5' RACE reads again in MiXCR, with one record for every CDR3 protein. The data show about 340,000 distinct CDR3 sequences, under 5% seen once. Trimming cost V 4 bases and J 10 bases; bases outside gene matches: 6. This CDR3 has 15 amino acids. Germline V gene sequence: CDR1 SGHTA, CDR2 FQGNSA. The material sequenced was PBMCs, taken 5 days after the yellow fever booster vaccination. This sequence was found in a man aged 18 to 29 who received the YFV17D yellow fever vaccine. The V gene is TRBV7-2, the J gene TRBJ1-6; 11 bases fit TRBD1. The CDR3 sequence: CASSWGQGVRSPLHF. The CDR3 DNA is TGTGCCAGCAGCTGGGGACAGGGGGTTCGGTCACCCCTCCACTTT. Full variable domain (rest looked up from reference TRBV7-2 and TRBJ1-6): GAGVSQSPSNKVTEKGKDVELRCDPISGHTALYWYRQSLGQGLEFLIYFQGNSAPDKSGLPSDRFSAERTGGSVSTLTIQRTQQEDSAVYLCASSWGQGVRSPLHFGNGTRLTVT.